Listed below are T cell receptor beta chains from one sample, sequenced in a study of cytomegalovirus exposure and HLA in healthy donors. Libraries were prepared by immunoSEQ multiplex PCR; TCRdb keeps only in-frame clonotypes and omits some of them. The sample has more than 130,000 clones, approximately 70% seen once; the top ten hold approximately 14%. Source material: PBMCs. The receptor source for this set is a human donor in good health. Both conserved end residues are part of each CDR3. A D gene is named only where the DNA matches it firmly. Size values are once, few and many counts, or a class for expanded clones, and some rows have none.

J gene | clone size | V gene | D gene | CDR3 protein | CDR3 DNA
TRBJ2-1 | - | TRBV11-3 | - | CASSLERDWKSEQFF | TGTGCCAGCAGCTTAGAAAGGGACTGGAAAAGCGAGCAGTTCTTC
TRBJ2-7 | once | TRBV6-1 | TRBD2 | CASSELTSGSMYYEQYF | TGTGCCAGCAGTGAGTTGACTAGCGGGAGCATGTACTACGAGCAGTACTTC
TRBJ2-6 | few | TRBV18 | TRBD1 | CASSQGTGGAGANVLTF | TGTGCCAGCTCACAAGGGACAGGGGGCGCGGGGGCCAACGTCCTGACTTTC
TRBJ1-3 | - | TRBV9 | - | CASSVLGNTIYF | TGTGCCAGCAGCGTCCTTGGAAACACCATATATTTT
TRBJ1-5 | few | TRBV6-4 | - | CASSEGPARPQHF | TGTGCCAGCAGTGAGGGCCCGGCCCGGCCCCAGCATTTT
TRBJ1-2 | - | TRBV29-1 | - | CSVGPGLSGYTF | TGCAGCGTGGGGCCCGGGTTGAGTGGCTACACCTTC
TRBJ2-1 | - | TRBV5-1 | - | CASSLVQAHNEQFF | TGCGCCAGCAGCTTGGTCCAGGCACACAATGAGCAGTTCTTC
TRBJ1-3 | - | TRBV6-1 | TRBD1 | CASSWDREAGNTIYF | TGTGCCAGCAGCTGGGACAGGGAGGCAGGAAACACCATATATTTT
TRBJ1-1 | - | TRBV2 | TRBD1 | CASSVSPGQSNTEAFF | TGTGCCAGCAGTGTTTCGCCGGGACAGTCGAACACTGAAGCTTTCTTT
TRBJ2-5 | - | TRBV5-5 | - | CASSLRSETQYF | TGTGCCAGCAGCTTGCGGTCTGAGACCCAGTACTTC
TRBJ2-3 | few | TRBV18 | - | CASSAGTSTDTQYF | TGTGCCAGCTCAGCCGGGACTAGCACAGATACGCAGTATTTT
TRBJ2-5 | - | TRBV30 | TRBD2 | CAWSNLGGLGRMKTQYF | TGTGCCTGGAGTAACCTTGGGGGACTAGGTCGAATGAAGACCCAGTACTTC
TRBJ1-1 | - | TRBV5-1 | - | CASSPQTGRHTEAFF | TGCGCCAGCAGCCCCCAGACAGGTAGGCACACTGAAGCTTTCTTT
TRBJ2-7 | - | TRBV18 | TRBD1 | CASSPPGQGSSEQYF | TGTGCCAGCTCACCCCCGGGACAGGGTTCCAGCGAGCAGTACTTC
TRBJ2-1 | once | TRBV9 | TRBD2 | CASSERTSGGYNEQFF | TGTGCCAGCAGCGAAAGAACTAGCGGGGGGTACAATGAGCAGTTCTTC
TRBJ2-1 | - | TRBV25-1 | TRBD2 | CASSDERGGHEQFF | TGTGCCAGCAGTGATGAGCGGGGAGGCCATGAGCAGTTCTTC
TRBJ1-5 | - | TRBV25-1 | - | CASSVHRDIRRNQPQHF | TGTGCCAGCAGTGTTCACAGGGATATACGTCGCAATCAGCCCCAGCATTTT
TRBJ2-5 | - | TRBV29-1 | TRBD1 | CSVGFGTGILETQYF | TGCAGCGTTGGATTTGGGACAGGGATTTTGGAGACCCAGTACTTC
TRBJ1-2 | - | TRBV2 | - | CASSDRANYGYTF | TGTGCCAGCAGTGACAGGGCCAACTATGGCTACACCTTC
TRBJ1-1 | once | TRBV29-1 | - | CSVEEGAMNTEAFF | TGCAGCGTTGAAGAGGGGGCCATGAACACTGAAGCTTTCTTT
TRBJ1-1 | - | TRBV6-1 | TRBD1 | CASKDRVAEAFF | TGTGCCAGCAAAGACAGGGTGGCGGAAGCTTTCTTT
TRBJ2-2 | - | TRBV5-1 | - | CASSLAQPTGELFF | TGCGCCAGCAGCTTGGCACAACCAACCGGGGAGCTGTTTTTT
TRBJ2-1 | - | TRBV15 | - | CATSRVILRANEQFF | TGTGCCACCAGCAGAGTGATATTGAGGGCCAATGAGCAGTTCTTC
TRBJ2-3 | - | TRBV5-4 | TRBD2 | CASRRAGDGTDTQYF | TGTGCCAGCAGGCGAGCGGGAGACGGCACAGATACGCAGTATTTT
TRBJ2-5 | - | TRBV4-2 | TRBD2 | CASSQDPARAGGFQETQYF | TGTGCCAGCAGCCAAGATCCGGCTAGAGCGGGAGGCTTCCAAGAGACCCAGTACTTC
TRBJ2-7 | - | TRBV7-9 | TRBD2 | CASSLGASGGANEQYF | TGTGCCAGCAGCTTAGGAGCTAGCGGGGGGGCCAACGAGCAGTACTTC
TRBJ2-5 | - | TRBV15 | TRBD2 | CATSGWGLAGGETQYF | TGTGCCACCAGCGGGTGGGGACTAGCGGGAGGAGAGACCCAGTACTTC
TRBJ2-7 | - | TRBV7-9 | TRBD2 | CSLAESGAYEQYF | TGTTCCCTAGCGGAGAGCGGGGCCTACGAGCAGTACTTC
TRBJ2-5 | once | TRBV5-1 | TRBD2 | CASSYGTSGAETQYF | TGCGCCAGCAGCTATGGGACTAGCGGGGCGGAGACCCAGTACTTC
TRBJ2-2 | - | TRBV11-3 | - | CASRQLRNTGELFF | TGTGCCAGCAGACAGCTCAGGAACACCGGGGAGCTGTTTTTT
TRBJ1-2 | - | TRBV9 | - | CASSGDILYF | TGTGCCAGCAGCGGAGACATCCTCTACTTC
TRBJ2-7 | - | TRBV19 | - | CASSRLDGDLYEQYF | TGTGCCAGTAGTAGATTGGACGGGGATCTGTACGAGCAGTACTTC
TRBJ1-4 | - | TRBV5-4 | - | CASGKFGVDEKLFF | TGTGCCAGCGGCAAATTCGGGGTAGATGAAAAACTGTTTTTT
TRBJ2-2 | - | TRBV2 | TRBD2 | CASGPLGGASTGELFF | TGTGCCAGCGGTCCGCTCGGGGGGGCCTCCACCGGGGAGCTGTTTTTT
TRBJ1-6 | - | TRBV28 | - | CASSNSKSSYNSPLHF | TGTGCCAGCAGCAACAGCAAAAGCTCCTATAATTCACCCCTCCACTTT
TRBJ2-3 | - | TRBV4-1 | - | CASSQERDTDTQYF | TGCGCCAGCAGCCAAGAACGCGACACAGATACGCAGTATTTT
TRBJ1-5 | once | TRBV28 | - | CASSSQGRQPQHF | TGTGCCAGCAGTTCCCAGGGTCGTCAGCCCCAGCATTTT
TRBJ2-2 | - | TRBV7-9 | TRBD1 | CASSPRQGSGELFF | TGTGCCAGCAGTCCCCGACAGGGTTCCGGGGAGCTGTTTTTT
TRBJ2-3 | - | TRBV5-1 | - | CASSPRLVFSTDTQYF | TGCGCCAGCAGCCCGCGACTCGTTTTCAGCACAGATACGCAGTATTTT
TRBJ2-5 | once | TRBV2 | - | CASRPDFQETQYF | TGTGCCAGCAGACCAGATTTCCAAGAGACCCAGTACTTC
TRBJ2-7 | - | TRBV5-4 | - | CASSLGGYEQYF | TGTGCCAGCAGTTTAGGGGGCTACGAGCAGTACTTC
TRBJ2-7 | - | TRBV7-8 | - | CASSSTREQYF | TGTGCCAGCAGCTCCACTCGGGAGCAGTACTTC
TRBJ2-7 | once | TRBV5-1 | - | CASSLGGPYEQYF | TGCGCCAGCAGCTTAGGGGGTCCCTACGAGCAGTACTTC
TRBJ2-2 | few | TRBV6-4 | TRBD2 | CASSESGGNTGELFF | TGTGCCAGCAGTGAGTCGGGGGGGAACACCGGGGAGCTGTTTTTT